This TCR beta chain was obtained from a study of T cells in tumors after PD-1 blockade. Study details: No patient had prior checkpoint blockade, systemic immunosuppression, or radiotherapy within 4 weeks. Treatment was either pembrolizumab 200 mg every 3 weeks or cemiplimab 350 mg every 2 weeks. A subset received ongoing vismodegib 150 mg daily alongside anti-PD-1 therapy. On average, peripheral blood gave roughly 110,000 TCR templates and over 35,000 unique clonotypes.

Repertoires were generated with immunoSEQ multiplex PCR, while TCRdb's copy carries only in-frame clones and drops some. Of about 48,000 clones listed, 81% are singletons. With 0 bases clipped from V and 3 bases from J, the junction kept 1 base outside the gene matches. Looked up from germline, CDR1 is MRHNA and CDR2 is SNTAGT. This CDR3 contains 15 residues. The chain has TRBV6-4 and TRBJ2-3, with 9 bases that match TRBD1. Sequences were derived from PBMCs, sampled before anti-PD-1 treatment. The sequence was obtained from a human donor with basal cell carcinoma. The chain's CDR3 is CASSDSGTGTDTQYF. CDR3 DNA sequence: TGTGCCAGCAGTGACTCGGGGACAGGGACAGATACGCAGTATTTT.